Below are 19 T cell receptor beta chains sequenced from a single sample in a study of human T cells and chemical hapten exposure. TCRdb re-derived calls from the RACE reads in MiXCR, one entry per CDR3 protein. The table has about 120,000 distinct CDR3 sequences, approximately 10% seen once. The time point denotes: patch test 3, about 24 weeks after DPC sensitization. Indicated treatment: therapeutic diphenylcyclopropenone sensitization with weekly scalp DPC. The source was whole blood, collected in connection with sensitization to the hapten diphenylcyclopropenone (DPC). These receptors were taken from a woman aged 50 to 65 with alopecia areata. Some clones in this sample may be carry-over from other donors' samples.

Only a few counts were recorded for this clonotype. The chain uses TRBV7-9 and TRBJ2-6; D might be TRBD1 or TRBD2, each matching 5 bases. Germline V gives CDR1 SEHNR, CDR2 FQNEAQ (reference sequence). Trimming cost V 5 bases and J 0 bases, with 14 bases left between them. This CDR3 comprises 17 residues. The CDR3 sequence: CASSGRDGSSGANVLTF. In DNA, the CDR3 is TGTGCCAGCAGCGGCCGGGACGGAAGCTCTGGGGCCAACGTCCTGACTTTC.

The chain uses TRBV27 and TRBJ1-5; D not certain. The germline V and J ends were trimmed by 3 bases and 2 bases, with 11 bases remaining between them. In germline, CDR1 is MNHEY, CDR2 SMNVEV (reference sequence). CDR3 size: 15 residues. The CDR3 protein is CASSLYGLGNQPQHF. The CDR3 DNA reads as TGTGCCAGCAGTTTGTATGGGCTGGGCAATCAGCCCCAGCATTTT.

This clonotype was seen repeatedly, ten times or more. This CDR3 is CSVAPGQGEPDTQYF. CDR3 nucleotides: TGCAGCGTTGCCCCGGGACAGGGGGAACCAGATACGCAGTATTTT. The V call is TRBV29-1, the J call TRBJ2-3; 11 bases agree with TRBD1. Germline-derived CDR1 and CDR2 are SQVTM and ANQGSEA. The CDR3 sequence is 15 residues long. Trimming cost V 4 bases and J 4 bases; bases outside gene matches: 7.

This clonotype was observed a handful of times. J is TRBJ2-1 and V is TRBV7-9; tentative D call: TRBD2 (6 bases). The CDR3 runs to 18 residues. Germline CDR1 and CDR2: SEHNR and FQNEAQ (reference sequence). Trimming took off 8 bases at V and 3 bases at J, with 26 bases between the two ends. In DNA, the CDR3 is TGTGCCAGCTCCTCTCCCCGGCCGACGGGAGTGATCTACAATGAGCAGTTCTTC. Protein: CASSSPRPTGVIYNEQFF.

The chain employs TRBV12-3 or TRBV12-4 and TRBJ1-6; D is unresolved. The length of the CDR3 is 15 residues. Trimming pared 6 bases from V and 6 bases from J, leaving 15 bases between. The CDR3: CASRAGGTGNSPLHF. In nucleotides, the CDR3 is TGTGCCAGCAGAGCTGGAGGAACGGGTAATTCACCCCTCCACTTT.

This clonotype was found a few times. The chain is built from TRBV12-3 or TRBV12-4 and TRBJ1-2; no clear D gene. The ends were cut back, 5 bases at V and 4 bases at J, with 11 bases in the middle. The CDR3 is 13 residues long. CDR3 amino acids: CASSTPGRYGYTF. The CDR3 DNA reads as TGTGCCAGCAGTACCCCAGGTCGCTATGGCTACACCTTC.

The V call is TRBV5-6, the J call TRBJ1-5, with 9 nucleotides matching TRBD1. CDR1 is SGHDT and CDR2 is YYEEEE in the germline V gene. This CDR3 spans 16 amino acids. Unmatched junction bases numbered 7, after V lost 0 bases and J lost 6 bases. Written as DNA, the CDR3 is TGTGCCAGCAGCTTGGCCGCACAGGGGGCGCGTCAGCCCCAGCATTTT. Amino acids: CASSLAAQGARQPQHF.

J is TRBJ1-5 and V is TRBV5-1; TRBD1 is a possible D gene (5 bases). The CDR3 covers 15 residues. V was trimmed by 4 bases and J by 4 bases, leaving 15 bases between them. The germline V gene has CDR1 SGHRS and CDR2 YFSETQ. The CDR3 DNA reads TGCGCCAGCAGCAGGAGAGGGGACGGGAATCAGCCCCAGCATTTT. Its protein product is CASSRRGDGNQPQHF.

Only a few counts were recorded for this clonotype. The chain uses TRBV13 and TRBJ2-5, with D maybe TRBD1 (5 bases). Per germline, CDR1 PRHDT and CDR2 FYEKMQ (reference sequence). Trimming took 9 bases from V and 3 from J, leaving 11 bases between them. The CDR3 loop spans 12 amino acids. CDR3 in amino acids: CASGRAEETQYF. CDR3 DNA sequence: TGTGCCAGTGGCAGGGCAGAAGAGACCCAGTACTTC.

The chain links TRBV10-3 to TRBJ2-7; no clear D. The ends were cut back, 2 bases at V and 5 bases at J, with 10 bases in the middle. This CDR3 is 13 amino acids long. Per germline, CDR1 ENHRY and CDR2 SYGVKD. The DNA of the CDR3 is TGTGCCATCAGTGAGGCGGTCGCCGACGAGCAGTACTTC. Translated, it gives CAISEAVADEQYF.

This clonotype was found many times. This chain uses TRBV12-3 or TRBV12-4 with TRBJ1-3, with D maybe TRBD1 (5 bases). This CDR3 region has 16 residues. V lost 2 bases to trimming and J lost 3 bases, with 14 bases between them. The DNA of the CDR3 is TGTGCCAGCAGTTTATTCAACGGGGCGAGTGGAAACACCATATATTTT. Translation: CASSLFNGASGNTIYF.

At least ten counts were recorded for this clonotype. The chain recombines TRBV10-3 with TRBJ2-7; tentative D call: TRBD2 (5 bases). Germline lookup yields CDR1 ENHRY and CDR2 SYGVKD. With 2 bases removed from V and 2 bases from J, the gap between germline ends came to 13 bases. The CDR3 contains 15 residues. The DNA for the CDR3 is TGTGCCATCAGTGAGGCCCAGCGGAGTACCTACGAGCAGTACTTC. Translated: CAISEAQRSTYEQYF.

CDR3 DNA: TGTGCCAGCAGTTCCCCGACTCGTTATGAGCAGTTCTTC. Its translation is CASSSPTRYEQFF. The chain uses TRBV12-3 or TRBV12-4 and TRBJ2-1; D is unresolved. CDR3 size: 13 residues. V shed 4 bases and J shed 8 bases, with 12 bases lying between them.

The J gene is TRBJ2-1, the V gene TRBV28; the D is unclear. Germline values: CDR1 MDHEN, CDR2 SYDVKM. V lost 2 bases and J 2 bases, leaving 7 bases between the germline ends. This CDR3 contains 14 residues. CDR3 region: CASSLEQPYNEQFF. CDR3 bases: TGTGCCAGCAGTTTAGAGCAACCCTACAATGAGCAGTTCTTC.

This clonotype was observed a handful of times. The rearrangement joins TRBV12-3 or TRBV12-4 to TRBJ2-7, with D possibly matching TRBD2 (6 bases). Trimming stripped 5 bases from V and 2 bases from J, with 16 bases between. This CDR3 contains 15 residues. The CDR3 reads CASSPGTPAPYEQYF. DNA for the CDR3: TGTGCCAGCAGTCCCGGGACTCCTGCCCCCTACGAGCAGTACTTC.

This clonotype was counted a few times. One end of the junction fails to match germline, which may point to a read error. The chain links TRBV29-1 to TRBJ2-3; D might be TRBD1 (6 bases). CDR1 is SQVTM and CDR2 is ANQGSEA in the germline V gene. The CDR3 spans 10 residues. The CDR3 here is CSVEEKGRGF. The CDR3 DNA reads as TGCAGCGTTGAAGAGAAGGGCAGGGGATTT.

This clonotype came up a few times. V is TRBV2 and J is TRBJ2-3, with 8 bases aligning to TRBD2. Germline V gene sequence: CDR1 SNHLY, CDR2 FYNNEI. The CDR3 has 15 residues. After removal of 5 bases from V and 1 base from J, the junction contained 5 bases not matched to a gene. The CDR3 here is CASSWSGSGTDTQYF. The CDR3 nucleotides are TGTGCCAGCAGTTGGAGCGGGAGTGGCACAGATACGCAGTATTTT.

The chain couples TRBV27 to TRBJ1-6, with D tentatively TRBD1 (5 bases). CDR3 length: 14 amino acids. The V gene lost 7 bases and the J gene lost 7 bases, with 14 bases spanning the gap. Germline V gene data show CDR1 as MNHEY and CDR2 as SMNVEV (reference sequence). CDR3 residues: CASKVWGSNSPLHF. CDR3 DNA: TGTGCCAGCAAAGTATGGGGGTCCAATTCACCCCTCCACTTT.

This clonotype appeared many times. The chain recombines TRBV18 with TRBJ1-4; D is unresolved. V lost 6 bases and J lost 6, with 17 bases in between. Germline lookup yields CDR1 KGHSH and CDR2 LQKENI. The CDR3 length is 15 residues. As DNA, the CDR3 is TGTGCCAGCTCCCCGGGCCCTTCTAATTATGAAAAACTGTTTTTT. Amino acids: CASSPGPSNYEKLFF.